This TCR beta chain was documented in a study of control samples from healthy donors and cancer patients. This table comes from immunoSEQ multiplex PCR, and its TCRdb copy is limited to in-frame clones, with some not included. The profile shows approximately 52,000 clones, 75% to 90% of them singletons. The origin of this receptor is a man aged 55 to 70 with head and neck cancer. The sequenced material came from PBMCs.

This CDR3 reads CASSQVAGGKGAAQYF. In DNA form, the CDR3 reads TGTGCCAGCAGCCAAGTTGCGGGGGGAAAAGGAGCGGCCCAGTACTTC. This chain uses TRBV3-1 (or the pseudogene TRBV3-2) with TRBJ2-5; 8 bases fit TRBD2. V dropped 1 base and J dropped 9; count of bases not matched to a gene: 13. This CDR3 has 16 residues. Germline CDR1 and CDR2: LGHDT and YNNKEL (reference sequence).